Listed here are 19 T cell receptor beta chains from one sample, sequenced in a study of shared clonotypes between healthy human individuals. The protocol was immunoSEQ multiplex PCR, while the TCRdb copy is restricted to in-frame clones and leaves out a portion. The sample records about 1 million clones, 70% to 80% being singletons. Material for sequencing was memory CD4+ T cells sorted from blood. Subset here: CD45RA-negative fraction. Every receptor here comes from a man younger than 35 in good health.

In the case of this clone: A much larger clone differs from this one at a single base, so this may be a read error. The same CDR3 arises from other DNA sequences in this sample as well. This rearrangement joins TRBV7-9 to TRBJ1-2; unclear D gene. V was shortened by 1 base and J by 4 bases, with 7 bases between the two germline ends. Per the germline V gene, CDR1 is SEHNR and CDR2 is FQNEAQ (reference sequence). This CDR3 region has 13 residues. Written as DNA, the CDR3 is TGTGCCAGCAGCTTAGAACAGAGCTATGGCTACACCTTC. It specifies CASSLEQSYGYTF.

This chain uses TRBV9 with TRBJ2-7; 10 positions match TRBD1. Trimming removed 0 bases from V and 6 bases from J; junction bases left unmatched: 15. The CDR3 is 18 residues long. The germline gives CDR1 SGDLS, CDR2 YYNGEE. This CDR3 reads CASSVASRPGTGVSEQYF. The CDR3 DNA reads TGTGCCAGCAGCGTAGCATCCCGCCCCGGGACAGGGGTTAGCGAGCAGTACTTC. Drawing the rest from reference TRBV9 and TRBJ2-7, the complete variable domain is DSGVTQTPKHLITATGQRVTLRCSPRSGDLSVYWYQQSLDQGLQFLIQYYNGEERAKGNILERFSAQQFPDLHSELNLSSLELGDSALYFCASSVASRPGTGVSEQYFGPGTRLTVT.

As DNA, the CDR3 is TGCGCCAGCTCTCTTGGAGGAGCGAACACTGAAGCTTTCTTT. Translation gives CASSLGGANTEAFF. This chain uses TRBV10-1 with TRBJ1-1; D is undetermined. The CDR3 totals 14 residues. The V gene's germline CDR1 is WNHNN and CDR2 SYGVQD (reference sequence). Deletions cut 8 bases from V and 1 base from J, with 14 bases between.

The V and J genes are TRBV19 and TRBJ1-6; unclear D gene. Trimming cost V 5 bases and J 0 bases, with 8 bases left between them. The CDR3 length is 15 residues. Germline values: CDR1 LNHDA, CDR2 SQIVND (reference sequence). The CDR3 loop reads CASSEESSYNSPLHF. In nucleotides, the CDR3 is TGTGCCAGTAGTGAAGAAAGCTCCTATAATTCACCCCTCCACTTT.

The chain recombines TRBV6-1 with TRBJ2-3; no definite D call. Germline loops: CDR1 MNHNS, CDR2 SASEGT. The CDR3 is 14 amino acids. Trimming removed 8 bases at V and 5 bases at J, with 17 bases between. As DNA, the CDR3 is TGTGCCAGCGTCGATGGGTCCCTCGGAGATACGCAGTATTTT. Its translation is CASVDGSLGDTQYF.

The rearrangement joins TRBV11-3 to TRBJ2-2, with 9 bases that match TRBD1. J gave up 5 bases and V 11 bases, and 18 bases lay outside the gene matches. Germline V gene sequence: CDR1 SGHNT, CDR2 YENEEA. This CDR3 spans 17 amino acids. The CDR3 region is CAGTNHIGTGSTGELFF. The DNA of the CDR3 is TGTGCCGGTACCAATCACATAGGGACAGGGAGTACCGGGGAGCTGTTTTTT.

In its sample, this clone was seen once. The CDR3 region has the DNA TGTGCCAGCTCACCTCTTGCGGGAGGCGTCAATGAGCAGTTCTTC. Amino acid sequence: CASSPLAGGVNEQFF. The chain employs TRBV18 and TRBJ2-1; 8 positions match TRBD2. Germline CDR1 is KGHSH and CDR2 is LQKENI. This CDR3 has 15 residues. V lost 3 bases, J lost 6 bases, and 7 bases stayed unmatched. The full variable domain, with the rest looked up from reference TRBV18 and TRBJ2-1, is NAGVMQNPRHLVRRRGQEARLRCSPMKGHSHVYWYRQLPEEGLKFMVYLQKENIIDESGMPKERFSAEFPKEGPSILRIQQVVRGDSAAYFCASSPLAGGVNEQFFGPGTRLTVL.

This clone was detected a few times. J is TRBJ1-4 and V is TRBV7-2, with 7 nucleotides matching TRBD1. Per the germline V gene, CDR1 is SGHTA and CDR2 is FQGNSA. With 1 base clipped from V and 3 bases from J, the junction kept 5 bases outside the gene matches. CDR3 length equals 16 residues. CDR3 sequence (DNA): TGTGCCAGCAGCTTAGGAGGCGGGACAGCTAATGAAAAACTGTTTTTT. It translates to CASSLGGGTANEKLFF.

The V call is TRBV6-6, the J call TRBJ2-3; no definite D call. Trimming cost V 6 bases and J 2 bases, with 6 bases left between them. Germline V gene sequence: CDR1 MNHNY, CDR2 SVGAGI (reference sequence). This CDR3 is built from 12 residues. The CDR3 protein is CASSRVTDTQYF. The CDR3 coding sequence is TGTGCCAGCAGCCGAGTCACAGATACGCAGTATTTT.

This clone has a single count. The chain employs TRBV7-2 and TRBJ1-6; D uncertain. Trimming removed 5 bases from V and 13 bases from J, with 18 bases in between. The CDR3 has 14 amino acids. Germline assignment: CDR1 SGHTA and CDR2 FQGNSA. CDR3 sequence: CASSPYGPEVPLHF. Written as DNA, the CDR3 is TGTGCCAGCAGCCCCTACGGACCCGAGGTGCCCCTCCACTTT.

About this clone itself: The sample contains more than one DNA sequence encoding this CDR3. The chain has TRBV28 and TRBJ2-7; D ambiguous. With 2 bases removed from V and 0 bases from J, the gap between germline ends came to 2 bases. Germline CDR1 and CDR2: MDHEN and SYDVKM. The CDR3 contains 12 residues. CDR3 in DNA: TGTGCCAGCAGTTTAGGCTCCTACGAGCAGTACTTC. It encodes CASSLGSYEQYF.

The V gene is TRBV18, the J gene TRBJ2-7; the D is unclear. Germline V gene data show CDR1 as KGHSH and CDR2 as LQKENI. Between the trimmed V and J ends, which lost 6 bases and 3 bases, there was a span of 9 bases. This CDR3 has 12 residues. CDR3 loop: CASSSISYEQYF. CDR3 DNA sequence: TGTGCCAGCTCGTCAATCAGCTACGAGCAGTACTTC.

This rearrangement joins TRBV5-1 to TRBJ2-2, with D hard to call. CDR3 length equals 14 residues. Trimming removed 2 bases at V and 4 bases at J, with 9 bases between. Germline V gene lookup returns CDR1 SGHRS and CDR2 YFSETQ. In DNA, the CDR3 is TGCGCCAGCAGCTTTGGTCTTTCCACCGGGGAGCTGTTTTTT. Translating it yields CASSFGLSTGELFF. The entire variable domain, with the rest obtained from reference TRBV5-1 and TRBJ2-2, is as follows: KAGVTQTPRYLIKTRGQQVTLSCSPISGHRSVSWYQQTPGQGLQFLFEYFSETQRNKGNFPGRFSGRQFSNSRSEMNVSTLELGDSALYLCASSFGLSTGELFFGEGSRLTVL.

This chain links TRBV2 with TRBJ2-1, with TRBD2 identical over 8 bases. Per the germline V gene, CDR1 is SNHLY and CDR2 is FYNNEI. With V trimmed by 4 bases and J by 8 bases, 7 bases remained unmatched. The CDR3 extends over 14 amino acids. In nucleotides, the CDR3 is TGTGCCAGCAGTGTTACCGGGACTAGGGATGAGCAGTTCTTC. Protein product: CASSVTGTRDEQFF.

This rearrangement joins TRBV2 to TRBJ1-5; weak D call: TRBD1 (5 bases). With 7 bases removed from V and 0 bases from J, the gap between germline ends came to 10 bases. Germline V lookup: CDR1 SNHLY, CDR2 FYNNEI. CDR3 length: 14 amino acids. The CDR3: CASNRQTSNQPQHF. The CDR3, as DNA: TGTGCCAGCAACAGGCAGACTAGCAATCAGCCCCAGCATTTT. Filled out from reference TRBV2 and TRBJ1-5, the complete variable domain reads EPEVTQTPSHQVTQMGQEVILRCVPISNHLYFYWYRQILGQKVEFLVSFYNNEISEKSEIFDDQFSVERPDGSNFTLKIRSTKLEDSAMYFCASNRQTSNQPQHFGDGTRLSIL.

The V and J genes are TRBV5-4 and TRBJ1-2; 7 bases match TRBD1. This CDR3 has 17 residues. CDR1 SGHNT and CDR2 YYREEE come from the germline V gene (reference sequence). J lost 1 base, V lost 3 bases, and 12 bases had no gene match. The CDR3, as DNA: TGTGCCAGCAGCTCAAGAGGGGGCGCAAGTGTTAACTATGGCTACACCTTC. This codes for CASSSRGGASVNYGYTF.

The V call is TRBV9, the J call TRBJ2-1; 7 nucleotides align to TRBD2. The CDR3 consists of 16 residues. V lost 0 bases to trimming and J lost 1 base; unmatched junction nucleotides: 4. Per the germline V gene, CDR1 is SGDLS and CDR2 is YYNGEE. CDR3: CASSVGRETSYNEQFF. In DNA form, the CDR3 reads TGTGCCAGCAGCGTAGGGCGGGAGACATCCTACAATGAGCAGTTCTTC.

This clone was picked up a small number of times. This chain links TRBV7-9 with TRBJ1-4, with a weak D call TRBD1 (6 bases). The CDR3 consists of 16 residues. V was trimmed by 5 bases and J by 6 bases, leaving 19 bases between them. Germline loops: CDR1 SEHNR, CDR2 FQNEAQ (reference sequence). The CDR3 coding sequence is TGTGCCAGCAGCAAGGGCCCCGACAGGCGGTATGAAAAACTGTTTTTT. Translating it yields CASSKGPDRRYEKLFF.

With regard to this clone: The sample holds other DNA sequences that translate to the same CDR3. The rearrangement joins TRBV7-9 to TRBJ2-1; 7 nucleotides agree with TRBD1. Germline loops: CDR1 SEHNR, CDR2 FQNEAQ (reference sequence). After removal of 5 bases from V and 4 bases from J, the junction contained 2 bases not matched to a gene. The CDR3 length is 13 residues. CDR3 nucleotide sequence: TGTGCCAGCAGCGGGACAGCATACAATGAGCAGTTCTTC. Amino acids: CASSGTAYNEQFF.